This T cell receptor (beta chain) was sequenced for a study of blood T cells in healthy people across ages. Overall study results and limits: While age rose, TCR beta diversity per million T cells dropped in a roughly linear way.

It was with a sample-barcoded 5' primer and a J-beta primer mix that a second PCR of roughly 6 to 12 cycles was run. A single record per CDR3 protein comes from TCRdb applying MiXCR to the 5' RACE reads. The sample lists some 560,000 distinct CDR3 sequences; over 25% were seen once. In germline, CDR1 is SGHRS, CDR2 YFSETQ. Unmatched junction bases numbered 4, after V lost 1 base and J lost 4 bases. The CDR3 runs to 15 residues. Concerning this clonotype itself: What it recognizes is unknown.

The data also belong to a second study, concerning T cells of mothers and their children. That paper states: According to the study, all extracted RNA entered cDNA synthesis at around 1.4 ug per 15 ul.

The genes are TRBV5-1 and TRBJ1-4, with 7 bases identical to TRBD1. This clonotype was obtained from a boy aged 2-15 years in good health. Sequencing was done on a sample of blood. In DNA, the CDR3 is TGCGCCAGCAGCTTGACGGGACAGCTTAATGAAAAACTGTTTTTT. Translated, it gives CASSLTGQLNEKLFF.